The present entry profiles one T cell receptor (beta chain) with its context. Its target is unknown. This sample was included in a study of memory CD4+ T cells and cytomegalovirus serostatus. Notes on the study in general: A US-trained random forest predicted CMV serostatus with median AUC around 0.9.

The table came from immunoSEQ multiplex PCR; TCRdb's copy has only in-frame clones and leaves some out. The top ten hold about 3% of the sample, which has some 60,000 clones, about 80% seen once. The sort gate was single viable CD3+CD4+CD8-CD45RO+ cells for memory CD4+ T cells. The CDR3 is made up of 13 amino acids. The germline CDR1 and CDR2 sequences are GTSNPN and SVGIG (reference sequence). With 3 bases removed from V and 5 bases from J, the gap between germline ends came to 12 bases. Source material: memory CD4+ T cells from blood. This TCR was recovered from an adult in good health and CMV-seropositive. The rearrangement links TRBV30 to TRBJ2-3; D is perhaps TRBD1 (5 bases). The CDR3 DNA reads TGTGCCTGGAGCGGCGTTAGGGGAGATACGCAGTATTTT. It encodes CAWSGVRGDTQYF.